The rows below give T cell receptor beta chains drawn from one sample of a study of blood T cell repertoires in COVID-19. Clones were sequenced by immunoSEQ multiplex PCR, and TCRdb holds only the in-frame ones, with some missing. The table lists 100,000 to 150,000 clones, over 70% of them singletons. The material sequenced was peripheral blood. Source of these receptors: a man aged 50 or older with active COVID-19. The CDR3 runs from the conserved cysteine through the conserved F or W. D genes are given only for firm matches. Only some rows state a clone size, as once, few, many or a class for expanded clones.

V gene	clone size	D gene	J gene	CDR3 length	CDR3 DNA	CDR3 protein
TRBV29-1	.	.	TRBJ1-1	13	TGCAGCGTTGAAGGGACAGCGGGACATGAAGCTTTCTTT	CSVEGTAGHEAFF
TRBV6-2/TRBV6-3	.	TRBD2	TRBJ2-5	17	TGTGCCAGCAGCCGGGACGGACTAGCGGGGGGTAAGAGGACCCAGTACTTC	CASSRDGLAGGKRTQYF
TRBV5-1	.	.	TRBJ1-1	14	TGCGCCAGCAGCTTGGCTTCCTTGAACACTGAAGCTTTCTTT	CASSLASLNTEAFF
TRBV19	.	TRBD1	TRBJ2-7	15	TGTGCCAGTAGTAATCGGGACAGGGGGTCCATTGAGCAGTACTTC	CASSNRDRGSIEQYF
TRBV6-1	once	.	TRBJ1-2	14	TGTGCCAGCAGTGAGAGGGTGACCAACTATGGCTACACCTTC	CASSERVTNYGYTF
TRBV11-2	few	.	TRBJ2-1	13	TGTGCCAGCAGCTCCCCTCGAGGTCAAAAGCAGTTCTTC	CASSSPRGQKQFF
TRBV27	.	TRBD1	TRBJ2-7	15	TGTGCCAGCAGTCACAGGGGCGACCGCTCCTACGAGCAGTACTTC	CASSHRGDRSYEQYF
TRBV15	.	.	TRBJ2-5	13	TGTGCCACCAGATACCCTAGCGAAGTGACCCAGTACTTC	CATRYPSEVTQYF
TRBV15	.	.	TRBJ1-3	14	TGTGCCACCAGCAGAGACCCGGTTGGAAACACCATATATTTT	CATSRDPVGNTIYF
TRBV4-1	once	.	TRBJ1-1	15	TGCGCCAGCAGCAGTCTATTTCGGGGGATCCGAGAAGCTTTCTTT	CASSSLFRGIREAFF